The clone carrying this T cell receptor beta chain was recorded at least ten times. Its target is unknown. These data are taken from a study of CD8 T cells in ankylosing spondylitis. Study conclusions and caveats: Past studies reported some motif variants in reactive arthritis synovial fluid and blood. In ankylosing spondylitis blood, a motif of about eight highly homologous TCR beta variants appeared characteristic.

TCRdb re-derived calls from the 5' RACE reads in MiXCR, one entry per CDR3 protein. Of about 140,000 distinct CDR3 sequences listed, 7% to 10% were seen once; the top ten hold approximately 6.8%. The source material was synovial fluid, either unsorted or a sorted T cell fraction (not recorded which). The TCR originated in a male donor with ankylosing spondylitis.

CDR3 sequence (DNA): TGTGCCCTCGAGAGGAGCTCCTACAATGAGCAGTTCTTC. Translated, it gives CALERSSYNEQFF. The chain links TRBV7-2 to TRBJ2-1, with unresolved D. Trimming removed 11 bases from V and 0 bases from J, with 11 bases in between. This CDR3 spans 13 amino acids. The germline V gene encodes CDR1 SGHTA and CDR2 FQGNSA.